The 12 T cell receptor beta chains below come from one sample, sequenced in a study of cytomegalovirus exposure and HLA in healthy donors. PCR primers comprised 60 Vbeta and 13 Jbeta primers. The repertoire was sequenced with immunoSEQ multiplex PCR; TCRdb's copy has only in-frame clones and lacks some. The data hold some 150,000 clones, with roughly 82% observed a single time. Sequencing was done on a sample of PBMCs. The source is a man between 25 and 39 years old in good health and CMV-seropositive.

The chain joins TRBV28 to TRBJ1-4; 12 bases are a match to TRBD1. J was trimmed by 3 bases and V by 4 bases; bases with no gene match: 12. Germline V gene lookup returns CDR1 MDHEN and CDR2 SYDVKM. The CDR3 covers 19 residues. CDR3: CASSSSRGDRGLPNEKLFF. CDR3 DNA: TGTGCCAGCAGTTCCTCTCGGGGGGACAGGGGGCTCCCTAATGAAAAACTGTTTTTT.

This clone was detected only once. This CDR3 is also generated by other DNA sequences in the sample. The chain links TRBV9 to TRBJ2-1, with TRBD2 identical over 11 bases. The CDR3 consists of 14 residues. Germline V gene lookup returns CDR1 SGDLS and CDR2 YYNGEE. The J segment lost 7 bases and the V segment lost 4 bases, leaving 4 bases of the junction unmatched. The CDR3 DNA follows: TGTGCCAGCAGCTACACTAGCGGGAGTAATGAGCAGTTCTTC. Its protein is CASSYTSGSNEQFF.

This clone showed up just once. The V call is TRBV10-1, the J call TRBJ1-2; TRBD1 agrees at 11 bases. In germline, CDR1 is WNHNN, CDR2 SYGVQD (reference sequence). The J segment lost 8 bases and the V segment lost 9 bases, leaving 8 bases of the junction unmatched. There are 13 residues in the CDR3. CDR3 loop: CASGQGALGGYTF. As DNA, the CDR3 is TGCGCCAGTGGACAGGGGGCTTTAGGAGGCTACACCTTC.

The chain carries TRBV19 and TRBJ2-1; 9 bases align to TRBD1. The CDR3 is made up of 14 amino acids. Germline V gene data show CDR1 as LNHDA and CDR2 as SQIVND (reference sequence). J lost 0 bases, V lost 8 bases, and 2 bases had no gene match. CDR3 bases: TGTGCCAGTGGACAGGGGAGCTCCTACAATGAGCAGTTCTTC. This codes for CASGQGSSYNEQFF.

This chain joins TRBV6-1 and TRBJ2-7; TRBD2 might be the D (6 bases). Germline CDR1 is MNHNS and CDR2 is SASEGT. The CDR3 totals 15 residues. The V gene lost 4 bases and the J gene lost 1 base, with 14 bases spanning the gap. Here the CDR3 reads CASSVKRDWSYEQYF. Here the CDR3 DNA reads TGTGCCAGCAGTGTTAAACGGGACTGGTCCTACGAGCAGTACTTC.

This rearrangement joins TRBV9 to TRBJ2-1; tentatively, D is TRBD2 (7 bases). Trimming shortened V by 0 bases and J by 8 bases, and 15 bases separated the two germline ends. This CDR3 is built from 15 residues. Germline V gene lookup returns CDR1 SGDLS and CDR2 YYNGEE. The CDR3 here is CASSVVGGLGHEQFF. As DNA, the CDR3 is TGTGCCAGCAGCGTAGTCGGGGGGCTTGGCCATGAGCAGTTCTTC.

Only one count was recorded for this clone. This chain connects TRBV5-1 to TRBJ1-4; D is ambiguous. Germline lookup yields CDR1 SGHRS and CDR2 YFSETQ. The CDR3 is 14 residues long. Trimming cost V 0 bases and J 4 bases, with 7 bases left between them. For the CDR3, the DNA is TGCGCCAGCAGCTTGGGGAGCTATAATGAAAAACTGTTTTTT. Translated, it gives CASSLGSYNEKLFF.

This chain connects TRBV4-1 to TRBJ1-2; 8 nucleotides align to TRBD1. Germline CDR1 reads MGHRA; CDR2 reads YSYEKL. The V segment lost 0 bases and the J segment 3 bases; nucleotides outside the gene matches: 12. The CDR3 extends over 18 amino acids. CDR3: CASSQDDLPAGGDYGYTF. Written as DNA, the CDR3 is TGCGCCAGCAGCCAAGATGATTTACCGGCAGGGGGCGACTATGGCTACACCTTC.

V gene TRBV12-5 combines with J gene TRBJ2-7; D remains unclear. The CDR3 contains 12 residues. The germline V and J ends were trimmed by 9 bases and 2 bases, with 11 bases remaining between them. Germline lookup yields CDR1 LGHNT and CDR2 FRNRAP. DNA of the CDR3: TGTGCTAGCAGCGTCCCACCCTACGAGCAGTACTTC. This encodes CASSVPPYEQYF.

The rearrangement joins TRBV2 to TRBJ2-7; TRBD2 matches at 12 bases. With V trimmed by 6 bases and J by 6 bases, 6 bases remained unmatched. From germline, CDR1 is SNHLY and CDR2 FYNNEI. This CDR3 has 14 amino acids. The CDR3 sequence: CASSVASGRAEQYF. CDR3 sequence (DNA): TGTGCCAGCAGCGTAGCTAGCGGGAGGGCCGAGCAGTACTTC. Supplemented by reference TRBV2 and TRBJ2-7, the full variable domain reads EPEVTQTPSHQVTQMGQEVILRCVPISNHLYFYWYRQILGQKVEFLVSFYNNEISEKSEIFDDQFSVERPDGSNFTLKIRSTKLEDSAMYFCASSVASGRAEQYFGPGTRLTVT.

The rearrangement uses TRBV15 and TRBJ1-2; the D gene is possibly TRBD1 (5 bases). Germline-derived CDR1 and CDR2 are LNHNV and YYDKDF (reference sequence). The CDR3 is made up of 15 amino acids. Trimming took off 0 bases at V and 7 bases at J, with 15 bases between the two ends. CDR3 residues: CATSRDRETVTGYTF. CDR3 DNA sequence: TGTGCCACCAGCAGAGATCGGGAGACAGTAACTGGCTACACCTTC.

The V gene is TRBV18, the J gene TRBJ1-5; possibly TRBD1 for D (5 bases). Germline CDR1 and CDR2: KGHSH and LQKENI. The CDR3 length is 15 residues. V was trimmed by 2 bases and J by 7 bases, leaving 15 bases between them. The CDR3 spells CASSPGGAGPQPQHF. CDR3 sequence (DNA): TGTGCCAGCTCACCAGGAGGGGCAGGGCCACAGCCCCAGCATTTT.